This TCR beta chain was found in a study of cytomegalovirus exposure and HLA in healthy donors. Whole-study context: The study's early data release held roughly 90 million unique TCRs from HLA-typed donors.

Remarks on this clone: Its antigen is unidentified.

This CDR3 comprises 17 residues. Trimming took 4 bases from V and 4 from J; bases not matched to a gene: 9. Germline V gene data show CDR1 as SGHRS and CDR2 as YFSETQ. Study outcomes and limitations: In vitro confirmation showed three CMV-associated chains to be CMV antigen specific. Analysis was carried out at a later point, and it linked a missense DCLRE1C variant to TCR beta V- and J-gene trimming.

Researchers ran the PCR with 60 Vbeta and 13 Jbeta primers. The data were produced by immunoSEQ multiplex PCR, yet TCRdb's version contains in-frame clones alone and is incomplete. The table shows fewer than 200,000 clones, with about two thirds occurring only once. The sequencing sample was made of PBMCs. This sequence was found in a woman in her twenties or thirties in good health and CMV-seronegative. The genes are TRBV5-1 and TRBJ2-1; 12 positions agree with TRBD2. CDR3 sequence: CASSPLLAGGDYNEQFF. The CDR3 nucleotides are TGCGCCAGCAGCCCTTTACTAGCGGGGGGCGATTACAATGAGCAGTTCTTC.